Listed below are T cell receptor beta chains from one sample, sequenced in a study of shared clonotypes between healthy human individuals. Sequencing used immunoSEQ multiplex PCR; TCRdb keeps in-frame clones, though not all of them. The sample has hundreds of thousands of clones, less than 85% seen once; the top ten hold more than 1.5%. The sequenced material came from memory CD4+ T cells sorted from blood. The source is a woman in her 30s in good health. Each CDR3 is given with its conserved first and last residue. A D gene is named only where the DNA matches it firmly. Clone size appears in some rows only: once, few, many, or a class for an expanded clone.

D gene,clone size,J gene,V gene,CDR3 protein,CDR3 DNA
NA,many,TRBJ2-7,TRBV6-1,CASSGGPGPFYEQYF,TGTGCCAGCAGCGGAGGACCCGGACCGTTCTACGAGCAGTACTTC
TRBD1,NA,TRBJ2-2,TRBV10-3,CAIPRGTGSNTGELFF,TGTGCCATCCCACGGGGGACAGGGTCGAACACCGGGGAGCTGTTTTTT
TRBD2,NA,TRBJ2-2,TRBV29-1,CSVELWREGTGELFF,TGCAGCGTTGAACTTTGGCGGGAGGGGACCGGGGAGCTGTTTTTT
TRBD1,NA,TRBJ2-2,TRBV11-3,CASSPRSYRGPGELFF,TGTGCCAGCAGCCCGAGATCCTACAGGGGGCCCGGGGAGCTGTTTTTT
NA,NA,TRBJ2-7,TRBV30,CAWNSGLSYEQYF,TGTGCCTGGAATTCAGGGCTTTCCTACGAGCAGTACTTC
NA,NA,TRBJ1-1,TRBV18,CASSPAQVNTEAFF,TGTGCCAGCTCCCCAGCTCAGGTGAACACTGAAGCTTTCTTT
NA,NA,TRBJ2-1,TRBV2,CATTKRPEVDNEQFF,TGTGCCACTACGAAACGCCCAGAGGTGGACAATGAGCAGTTCTTC
NA,few,TRBJ1-5,TRBV5-5,CASSLGLPGQPQHF,TGTGCCAGCAGCTTGGGCCTCCCGGGTCAGCCCCAGCATTTT
NA,NA,TRBJ2-5,TRBV19,CASRPTDGKTQYF,TGTGCCAGTAGGCCGACAGACGGAAAGACCCAGTACTTC
NA,NA,TRBJ2-7,TRBV6-6,CASSYSTASSYEQYF,TGTGCCAGCAGTTACTCGACAGCTAGCTCCTACGAGCAGTACTTC
NA,NA,TRBJ2-1,TRBV28,CASSSTRNEQFF,TGTGCCAGCAGTTCCACTCGGAATGAGCAGTTCTTC
NA,NA,TRBJ1-5,TRBV6-1,CASSAPGMGSNQPQHF,TGTGCCAGCAGTGCTCCAGGGATGGGGAGCAATCAGCCCCAGCATTTT
NA,NA,TRBJ1-2,TRBV4-2,CASSQDRGREGYTF,TGTGCCAGCAGCCAAGATCGGGGGCGGGAAGGCTACACCTTC
TRBD1,NA,TRBJ1-5,TRBV2,CASSESTGFQPQHF,TGTGCCAGCAGTGAATCGACAGGGTTTCAGCCCCAGCATTTT
NA,few,TRBJ1-2,TRBV12-5,CASGLVPGHHGYTF,TGTGCTAGTGGTTTGGTTCCCGGACACCATGGCTACACCTTC
TRBD1,NA,TRBJ1-2,TRBV27,CASSLEGTGGYTF,TGTGCCAGCAGTTTAGAAGGGACAGGGGGCTACACCTTC
NA,NA,TRBJ1-2,TRBV28,CASSLPDGYTF,TGTGCCAGCAGTTTGCCCGATGGCTACACCTTC
NA,NA,TRBJ1-4,TRBV28,CASNAGTVIEKLFF,TGTGCCAGCAACGCCGGGACTGTCATTGAAAAACTGTTTTTT
NA,NA,TRBJ1-4,TRBV4-1,CASSQVGSGIPAANEKLFF,TGCGCCAGCAGCCAAGTTGGCTCAGGGATACCTGCTGCTAATGAAAAACTGTTTTTT
TRBD2,NA,TRBJ2-1,TRBV19,CASRAGGRIDEQFF,TGTGCCAGTAGGGCGGGAGGACGTATCGATGAGCAGTTCTTC
TRBD1,NA,TRBJ2-7,TRBV19,CASASGTGIYEQYF,TGTGCCAGTGCCTCCGGGACAGGGATCTACGAGCAGTACTTC
NA,NA,TRBJ1-2,TRBV19,CASTSNGEGGYTF,TGTGCCAGTACCTCCAATGGGGAGGGTGGCTACACCTTC
NA,NA,TRBJ2-7,TRBV9,CASSGGQRHEQYF,TGTGCCAGCAGCGGCGGACAGCGACACGAGCAGTACTTC
NA,NA,TRBJ2-3,TRBV19,CASSPRGSARTDTQYF,TGTGCCAGTAGTCCCCGGGGTAGCGCCCGCACAGATACGCAGTATTTT
NA,NA,TRBJ1-1,TRBV6-5,CASSYSGRVEAFF,TGTGCCAGCAGTTACTCGGGGAGGGTCGAAGCTTTCTTT
NA,few,TRBJ2-7,TRBV7-7,CASSQDLGREQYF,TGTGCCAGCAGCCAGGACCTAGGACGCGAGCAGTACTTC
TRBD2,many,TRBJ2-2,TRBV7-6,CASSPRGTSGSTGELFF,TGTGCCAGCAGCCCCCGAGGGACTAGCGGGAGCACCGGGGAGCTGTTTTTT
NA,NA,TRBJ2-2,TRBV27,CASRTANTGELFF,TGTGCCAGCAGGACAGCTAACACCGGGGAGCTGTTTTTT
TRBD1,NA,TRBJ1-1,TRBV9,CASSVVGTGLRLDTEAFF,TGTGCCAGCAGCGTAGTCGGGACAGGGTTGCGCCTGGACACTGAAGCTTTCTTT
TRBD2,NA,TRBJ2-1,TRBV11-2,CASSLEWWEGHSRFF,TGTGCCAGCAGCTTAGAATGGTGGGAGGGCCATAGTCGGTTCTTC
NA,few,TRBJ2-3,TRBV4-1,CASSQWGLLATTDTQYF,TGCGCCAGCAGCCAGTGGGGCCTACTAGCTACCACAGATACGCAGTATTTT